These 29 T cell receptor beta chains were sequenced from one sample in a study of OX40 agonist ivuxolimab in advanced cancers. Clones were read by immunoSEQ multiplex PCR, and TCRdb kept only the in-frame ones, dropping some. Here the sample spans about 90,000 clones, roughly nine tenths being singletons. Sequenced material: CD4+ or CD8+ T cells sorted from blood, taken in a trial of the OX40 agonist ivuxolimab. All receptors derive from an adult with an advanced solid tumor such as melanoma, head and neck, liver or kidney cancer.

The chain employs TRBV7-9 and TRBJ2-2; D may be TRBD1 or TRBD2 (5 bases each). Germline CDR1 reads SEHNR; CDR2 reads FQNEAQ (reference sequence). The CDR3 extends over 15 amino acids. V shed 1 base and J shed 6 bases, with 12 bases lying between them. The CDR3 DNA reads TGTGCCAGCAGCTTAGTTTCTGGGGGATCCGGGGAGCTGTTTTTT. Its protein product is CASSLVSGGSGELFF.

The J gene is TRBJ2-7, the V gene TRBV7-9; maybe TRBD2 (5 bases). This CDR3 region has 13 residues. Germline V lookup: CDR1 SEHNR, CDR2 FQNEAQ (reference sequence). The ends were cut back, 4 bases at V and 3 bases at J, with 10 bases in the middle. CDR3: CASSSEVGYEQYF. CDR3 DNA: TGTGCCAGCAGCTCGGAGGTGGGCTACGAGCAGTACTTC.

The genes are TRBV6-6 and TRBJ1-4, with D perhaps TRBD1 (5 bases). CDR3 length: 15 residues. The V gene's germline CDR1 is MNHNY and CDR2 SVGAGI (reference sequence). The V end was cut by 8 bases, the J end by 4 bases, with 17 bases between. This chain's CDR3 is CASHLGGGFNEKLFF. The DNA for the CDR3 is TGTGCCAGCCACTTGGGGGGAGGGTTTAATGAAAAACTGTTTTTT.

This clone showed up just a few times. The chain employs TRBV5-1 and TRBJ1-2, with D possibly matching TRBD1 (5 bases). The CDR3 runs 14 residues. V was trimmed by 3 bases and J by 3 bases, leaving 12 bases between them. Germline CDR1 is SGHRS and CDR2 is YFSETQ. For the CDR3, the DNA is TGCGCCAGCAGCTCGGGGGGTGGTGACTATGGCTACACCTTC. Amino acids: CASSSGGGDYGYTF.

The chain couples TRBV28 to TRBJ2-5; D is unclear. V was shortened by 6 bases and J by 5 bases, with 16 bases between the two germline ends. Germline assignment: CDR1 MDHEN and CDR2 SYDVKM. The CDR3 loop spans 14 amino acids. As DNA, the CDR3 is TGTGCCAGCAGCCCCCACCAAGATACGGAGACCCAGTACTTC. It translates to CASSPHQDTETQYF.

In this sample, this clone turned up once. The rearrangement joins TRBV5-1 to TRBJ2-3; D is possibly TRBD2 (6 bases). The V end was cut by 0 bases, the J end by 6 bases, with 17 bases between. Germline V CDR1 and CDR2: SGHRS, YFSETQ. The CDR3 runs 16 residues. The CDR3 DNA is TGCGCCAGCAGCTTGGAAGTTGGGGGAGGTGCGGATACGCAGTATTTT. Translated: CASSLEVGGGADTQYF.

The J gene is TRBJ1-3, the V gene TRBV6-6, with D unclear. CDR1 is MNHNY, CDR2 SVGAGI, per germline (reference sequence). This CDR3 contains 13 residues. The V end was cut by 6 bases, the J end by 2 bases, with 8 bases between. The CDR3 sequence is CASSPDPGNTIYF. CDR3 DNA: TGTGCCAGCAGCCCCGACCCTGGAAACACCATATATTTT.

The rearrangement links TRBV6-6 to TRBJ2-2, with 7 bases fitting TRBD1. With V trimmed by 4 bases and J by 2 bases, 4 bases remained unmatched. CDR3 length equals 15 residues. Germline-derived CDR1 and CDR2 are MNHNY and SVGAGI (reference sequence). The CDR3 nucleotides read TGTGCCAGCAGTTTGGGACAGACTAACACCGGGGAGCTGTTTTTT. As protein: CASSLGQTNTGELFF.

The chain joins TRBV25-1 to TRBJ2-7; the D gene is possibly TRBD2 (5 bases). CDR1 and CDR2 from the germline V gene are MGHDK and SYGVNS. This CDR3 region has 15 residues. Between the trimmed V and J ends, which lost 3 bases and 6 bases, there was a span of 18 bases. This CDR3 reads CASSDSGISAFEQYF. The CDR3 DNA sequence: TGTGCCAGCAGTGATTCGGGGATATCGGCCTTCGAGCAGTACTTC.

The chain joins TRBV27 to TRBJ1-1, with a possible D match to TRBD1 (6 bases). Deletions cut 6 bases from V and 4 bases from J, with 15 bases between. The V gene's germline CDR1 is MNHEY and CDR2 SMNVEV (reference sequence). This CDR3 region has 14 residues. CDR3 sequence: CASRGGGGSTEAFF. The CDR3 nucleotides are TGTGCCAGCAGAGGGGGAGGGGGGAGCACTGAAGCTTTCTTT.

The rearrangement links TRBV11-3 to TRBJ1-1; D not certain. Trimming left V 1 base short and J 1 base short, with 7 bases between. This CDR3 spans 14 amino acids. Germline lookup yields CDR1 SGHNT and CDR2 YENEEA. The CDR3 loop reads CASSLGAGNTEAFF. The DNA for the CDR3 is TGTGCCAGCAGCTTAGGGGCAGGGAACACTGAAGCTTTCTTT. Drawing the rest from reference TRBV11-3 and TRBJ1-1, the complete variable domain is EAGVVQSPRYKIIEKKQPVAFWCNPISGHNTLYWYLQNLGQGPELLIRYENEEAVDDSQLPKDRFSAERLKGVDSTLKIQPAELGDSAVYLCASSLGAGNTEAFFGQGTRLTVV.

The rearrangement joins TRBV7-2 to TRBJ2-5; 9 bases match TRBD2. Germline V gives CDR1 SGHTA, CDR2 FQGNSA. The trim removed 1 base at V and 5 bases at J, leaving 5 bases unmatched. This CDR3 spans 15 amino acids. The CDR3 spells CASSLDSGSFETQYF. The CDR3 bases are TGTGCCAGCAGCTTAGATAGCGGGAGCTTTGAGACCCAGTACTTC.

This chain joins TRBV30 and TRBJ2-2, with no clear D. Looked up from germline, CDR1 is GTSNPN and CDR2 is SVGIG (reference sequence). V was cut by 3 bases and J by 7 bases, with 6 bases left in between. This CDR3 region has 11 residues. The CDR3 nucleotides are TGTGCCTGGAGCCTCAGCGGGGAGCTGTTTTTT. It specifies CAWSLSGELFF. Looking up the rest from reference TRBV30 and TRBJ2-2 gives the full variable domain: SQTIHQWPATLVQPVGSPLSLECTVEGTSNPNLYWYRQAAGRGLQLLFYSVGIGQISSEVPQNLSASRPQDRQFILSSKKLLLSDSGFYLCAWSLSGELFFGEGSRLTVL.

The J gene is TRBJ2-7, the V gene TRBV18; TRBD1 matches at 7 bases. J was trimmed by 7 bases and V by 3 bases; bases with no gene match: 6. Per the germline V gene, CDR1 is KGHSH and CDR2 is LQKENI. This CDR3 is 13 amino acids long. The CDR3 nucleotides read TGTGCCAGCTCACCGAGACAGGGCGAAGAGCAGTACTTC. Its protein product is CASSPRQGEEQYF. Complete variable domain (other parts from reference TRBV18 and TRBJ2-7): NAGVMQNPRHLVRRRGQEARLRCSPMKGHSHVYWYRQLPEEGLKFMVYLQKENIIDESGMPKERFSAEFPKEGPSILRIQQVVRGDSAAYFCASSPRQGEEQYFGPGTRLTVT.

The chain recombines TRBV11-3 with TRBJ2-7; D tentatively fits TRBD1 or TRBD2 (5 bases each). Looked up from germline, CDR1 is SGHNT and CDR2 is YENEEA. CDR3 length: 16 amino acids. V was pared by 0 bases and J by 5 bases, with 17 bases between. CDR3 nucleotides: TGTGCCAGCAGCTTAGATCCCCTCCTAACGGGGCACGAGCAGTACTTC. Translation gives CASSLDPLLTGHEQYF.

The rearrangement joins TRBV5-1 to TRBJ1-3; tentative D call: TRBD1 (5 bases). From germline, CDR1 is SGHRS and CDR2 YFSETQ. V was trimmed by 5 bases and J by 0 bases, leaving 15 bases between them. The CDR3 has 16 amino acids. Here the CDR3 reads CASRPGTDYSGNTIYF. The CDR3 DNA follows: TGCGCCAGCAGGCCCGGGACCGACTACTCTGGAAACACCATATATTTT.

This chain connects TRBV29-1 to TRBJ2-3, with D possibly matching TRBD2 (5 bases). Trimming took off 6 bases at V and 0 bases at J, with 10 bases between the two ends. Germline V gene data show CDR1 as SQVTM and CDR2 as ANQGSEA. The CDR3 spans 13 residues. CDR3 DNA: TGCAGCGTGGTGGGAGCTAGCACAGATACGCAGTATTTT. Translated: CSVVGASTDTQYF.

This clone was detected only a few times. This chain connects TRBV30 to TRBJ1-2; 7 nucleotides match TRBD1. The V and J ends lost 1 base and 4 bases, in that order; junction bases with no gene match: 12. The germline V gene has CDR1 GTSNPN and CDR2 SVGIG (reference sequence). The CDR3 sequence is 16 residues long. CDR3 residues: CAWSAADRRLTYGYTF. The CDR3 coding sequence is TGTGCCTGGAGTGCCGCGGACAGGAGGCTTACCTATGGCTACACCTTC.

This chain uses TRBV6-5 with TRBJ1-1; D not resolved. This CDR3 is built from 13 residues. V was cut by 4 bases and J by 0 bases, with 6 bases left in between. Germline V lookup: CDR1 MNHEY, CDR2 SVGAGI. DNA for the CDR3: TGTGCCAGCAGTTCCCTCGTGAACACTGAAGCTTTCTTT. Translation gives CASSSLVNTEAFF.

This chain connects TRBV28 to TRBJ1-5, with D unclear. The CDR3 contains 13 residues. V was clipped by 5 bases and J by 8 bases, with 13 bases between them. Germline lookup yields CDR1 MDHEN and CDR2 SYDVKM. This CDR3 reads CASSTLRPEPQHF. CDR3 nucleotides: TGTGCCAGCAGTACCTTACGCCCCGAGCCCCAGCATTTT.

The chain uses TRBV18 and TRBJ1-1; tentatively, D is TRBD1 (6 bases). This CDR3 has 18 amino acids. The ends were cut back, 4 bases at V and 1 base at J, with 22 bases in the middle. In germline, CDR1 is KGHSH, CDR2 LQKENI. Here the CDR3 DNA reads TGTGCCAGCTCACGGGGGCCGGGACAAGGGTACAGGAACACTGAAGCTTTCTTT. Amino acids: CASSRGPGQGYRNTEAFF. Using reference TRBV18 and TRBJ1-1 for the parts outside the CDR3, the full variable domain is NAGVMQNPRHLVRRRGQEARLRCSPMKGHSHVYWYRQLPEEGLKFMVYLQKENIIDESGMPKERFSAEFPKEGPSILRIQQVVRGDSAAYFCASSRGPGQGYRNTEAFFGQGTRLTVV.

V is TRBV27 and J is TRBJ2-2, with TRBD2 as a possible D gene (6 bases). The CDR3 runs to 17 residues. Germline V lookup: CDR1 MNHEY, CDR2 SMNVEV (reference sequence). Trimming took 2 bases from V and 5 from J, leaving 18 bases between them. The CDR3 nucleotides read TGTGCCAGCAGTTTACCCATCGGACACGGGGGTACCGGGGAGCTGTTTTTT. Translation: CASSLPIGHGGTGELFF.

J is TRBJ2-2 and V is TRBV27; D remains ambiguous. Trimming left V 5 bases short and J 6 bases short, with 19 bases between. CDR1 and CDR2 (germline): MNHEY, SMNVEV (reference sequence). The CDR3 extends over 16 amino acids. CDR3 coding DNA: TGTGCCAGCAGTGGCGTCCTGTTAGCTTCCGCCGGGGAGCTGTTTTTT. As protein: CASSGVLLASAGELFF.

Only one count was recorded for this clone. The same CDR3 arises from other DNA sequences in this sample as well. The genes are TRBV10-3 and TRBJ1-1; D is ambiguous. Germline CDR1 reads ENHRY; CDR2 reads SYGVKD. Trimming shortened V by 2 bases and J by 2 bases, and 6 bases separated the two germline ends. The CDR3 totals 13 residues. The CDR3 DNA reads as TGTGCCATCAGTGAGGGGGTTAACACTGAAGCTTTCTTT. Encoded protein: CAISEGVNTEAFF.

The chain combines TRBV28 with TRBJ1-2; D is unclear. CDR3 length: 14 amino acids. Trimming removed 8 bases at V and 4 bases at J, with 17 bases between. The germline V gene encodes CDR1 MDHEN and CDR2 SYDVKM. CDR3 in DNA: TGTGCCAGCTCGAGAGGTCCGACGATCTATGGCTACACCTTC. Its protein product is CASSRGPTIYGYTF.

The V gene is TRBV5-5, the J gene TRBJ2-6; no clear D gene. V was cut by 0 bases and J by 1 base, with 5 bases left in between. CDR3 length: 15 amino acids. Germline lookup yields CDR1 SGHKS and CDR2 YYEKEE (reference sequence). In nucleotides, the CDR3 is TGTGCCAGCAGCTTGGCGTTTTCTGGGGCCAACGTCCTGACTTTC. This codes for CASSLAFSGANVLTF.

The rearrangement links TRBV30 to TRBJ1-3, with TRBD1 as a possible D gene (5 bases). CDR1 GTSNPN and CDR2 SVGIG come from the germline V gene (reference sequence). V lost 2 bases, J lost 4 bases, and 12 bases lay in between. The CDR3 spans 14 residues. Written as DNA, the CDR3 is TGTGCCTGGAGTAGTGGCGGGGCCGGAAACACCATATATTTT. Translation: CAWSSGGAGNTIYF.

The chain employs TRBV10-3 and TRBJ1-5, with 8 bases that match TRBD1. The V gene's germline CDR1 is ENHRY and CDR2 SYGVKD. With 5 bases clipped from V and 10 bases from J, the junction kept 7 bases outside the gene matches. The CDR3 covers 13 residues. This chain's CDR3 is CAISLGQGDPQHF. The CDR3 bases are TGTGCCATCAGTCTAGGACAGGGTGATCCCCAGCATTTT.

The chain combines TRBV25-1 with TRBJ1-1, with a possible D match to TRBD1 (6 bases). Germline V gene lookup returns CDR1 MGHDK and CDR2 SYGVNS. CDR3 size: 13 residues. The V gene lost 6 bases and the J gene lost 0 bases, with 8 bases spanning the gap. The chain's CDR3 is CASRDSLNTEAFF. The DNA of the CDR3 is TGTGCCAGCAGGGACAGTTTGAACACTGAAGCTTTCTTT.